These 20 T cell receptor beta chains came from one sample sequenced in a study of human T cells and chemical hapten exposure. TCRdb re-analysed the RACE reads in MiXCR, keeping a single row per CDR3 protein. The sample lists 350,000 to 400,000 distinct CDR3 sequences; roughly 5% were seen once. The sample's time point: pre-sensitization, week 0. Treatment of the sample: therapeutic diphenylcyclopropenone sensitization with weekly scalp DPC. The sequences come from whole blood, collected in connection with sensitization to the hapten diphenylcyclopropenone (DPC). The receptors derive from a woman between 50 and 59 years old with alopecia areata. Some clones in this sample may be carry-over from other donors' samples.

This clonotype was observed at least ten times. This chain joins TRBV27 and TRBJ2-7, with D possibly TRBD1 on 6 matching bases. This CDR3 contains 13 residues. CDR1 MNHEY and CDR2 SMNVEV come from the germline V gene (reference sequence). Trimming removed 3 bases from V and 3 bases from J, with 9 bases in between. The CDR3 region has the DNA TGTGCCAGCAGTTTTGGACAGAACTACGAGCAGTACTTC. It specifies CASSFGQNYEQYF.

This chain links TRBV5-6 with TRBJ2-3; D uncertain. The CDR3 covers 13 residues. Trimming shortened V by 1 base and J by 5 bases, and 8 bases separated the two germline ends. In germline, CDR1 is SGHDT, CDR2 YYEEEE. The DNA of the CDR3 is TGTGCCAGCAGCTTGAAACAGCAAGATACGCAGTATTTT. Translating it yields CASSLKQQDTQYF.

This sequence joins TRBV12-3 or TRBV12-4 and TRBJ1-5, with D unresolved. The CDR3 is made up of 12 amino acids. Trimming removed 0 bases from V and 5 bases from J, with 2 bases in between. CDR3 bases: TGTGCCAGCAGTTTAGCCCATCAGCCCCAGCATTTT. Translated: CASSLAHQPQHF.

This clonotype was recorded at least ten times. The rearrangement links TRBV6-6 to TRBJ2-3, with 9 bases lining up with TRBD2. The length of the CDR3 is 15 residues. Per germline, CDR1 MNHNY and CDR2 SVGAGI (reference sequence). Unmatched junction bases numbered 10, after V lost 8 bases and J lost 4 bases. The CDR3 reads CASSLAGGPPDTQYF. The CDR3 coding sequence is TGTGCCAGCTCCTTGGCGGGGGGGCCCCCAGATACGCAGTATTTT.

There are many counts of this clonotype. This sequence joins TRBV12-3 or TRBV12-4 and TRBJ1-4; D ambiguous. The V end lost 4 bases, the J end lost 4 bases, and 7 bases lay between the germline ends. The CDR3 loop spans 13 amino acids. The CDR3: CASSSGRNEKLFF. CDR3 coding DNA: TGTGCCAGCAGTTCAGGACGTAATGAAAAACTGTTTTTT.

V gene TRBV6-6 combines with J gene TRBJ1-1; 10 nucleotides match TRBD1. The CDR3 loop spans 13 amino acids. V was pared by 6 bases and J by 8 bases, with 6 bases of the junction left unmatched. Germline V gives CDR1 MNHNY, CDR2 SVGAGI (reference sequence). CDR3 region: CASSRTGGAEAFF. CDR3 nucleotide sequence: TGTGCCAGCAGCCGGACAGGGGGGGCAGAAGCTTTCTTT.

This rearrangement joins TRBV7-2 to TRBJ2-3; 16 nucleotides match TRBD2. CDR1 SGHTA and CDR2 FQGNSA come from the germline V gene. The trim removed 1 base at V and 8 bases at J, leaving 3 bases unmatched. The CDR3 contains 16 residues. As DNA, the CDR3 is TGTGCCAGCAGCTTAGAAGGGACTAGCGGGAGGGGTACGCAGTATTTT. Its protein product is CASSLEGTSGRGTQYF.

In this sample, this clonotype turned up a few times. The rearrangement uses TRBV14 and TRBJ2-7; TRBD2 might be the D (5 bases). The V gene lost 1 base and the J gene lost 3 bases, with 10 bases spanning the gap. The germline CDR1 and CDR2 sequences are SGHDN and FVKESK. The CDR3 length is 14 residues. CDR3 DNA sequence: TGTGCCAGCAGCCAAGTGCCGGGGAACTACGAGCAGTACTTC. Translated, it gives CASSQVPGNYEQYF. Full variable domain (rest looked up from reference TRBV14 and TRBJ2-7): EAGVTQFPSHSVIEKGQTVTLRCDPISGHDNLYWYRRVMGKEIKFLLHFVKESKQDESGMPNNRFLAERTGGTYSTLKVQPAELEDSGVYFCASSQVPGNYEQYFGPGTRLTVT.

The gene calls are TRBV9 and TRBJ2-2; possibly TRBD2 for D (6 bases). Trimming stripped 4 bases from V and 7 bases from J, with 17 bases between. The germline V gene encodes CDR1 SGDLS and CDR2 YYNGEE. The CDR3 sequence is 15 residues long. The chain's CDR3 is CASSPDGSFGGELFF. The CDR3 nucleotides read TGTGCCAGCAGCCCTGACGGGAGTTTTGGCGGGGAGCTGTTTTTT.

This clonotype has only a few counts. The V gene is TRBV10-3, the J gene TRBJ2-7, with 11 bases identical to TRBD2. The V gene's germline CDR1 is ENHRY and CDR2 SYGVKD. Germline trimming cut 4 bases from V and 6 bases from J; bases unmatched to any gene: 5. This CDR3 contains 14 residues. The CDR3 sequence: CAISGPSGGLEQYF. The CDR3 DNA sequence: TGTGCCATCAGTGGGCCTAGCGGGGGGCTCGAGCAGTACTTC.

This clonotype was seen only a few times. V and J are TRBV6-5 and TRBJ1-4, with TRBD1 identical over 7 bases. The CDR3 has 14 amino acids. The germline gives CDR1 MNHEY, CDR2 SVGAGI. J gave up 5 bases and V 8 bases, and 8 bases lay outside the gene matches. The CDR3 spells CASSSGTANEKLFF. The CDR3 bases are TGTGCCAGCTCCTCCGGGACAGCAAATGAAAAACTGTTTTTT.

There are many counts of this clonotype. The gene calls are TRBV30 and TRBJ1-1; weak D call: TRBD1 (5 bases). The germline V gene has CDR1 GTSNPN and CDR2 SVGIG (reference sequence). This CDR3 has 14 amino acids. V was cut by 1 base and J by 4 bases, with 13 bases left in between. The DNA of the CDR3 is TGTGCCTGGAGTGAAGGGACGGGGGTCACTGAAGCTTTCTTT. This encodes CAWSEGTGVTEAFF.

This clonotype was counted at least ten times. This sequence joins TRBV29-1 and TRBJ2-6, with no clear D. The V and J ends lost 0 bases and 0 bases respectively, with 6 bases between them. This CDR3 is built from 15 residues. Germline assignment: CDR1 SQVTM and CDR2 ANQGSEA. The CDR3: CSVEEESSGANVLTF. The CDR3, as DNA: TGCAGCGTTGAAGAGGAAAGCTCTGGGGCCAACGTCCTGACTTTC.

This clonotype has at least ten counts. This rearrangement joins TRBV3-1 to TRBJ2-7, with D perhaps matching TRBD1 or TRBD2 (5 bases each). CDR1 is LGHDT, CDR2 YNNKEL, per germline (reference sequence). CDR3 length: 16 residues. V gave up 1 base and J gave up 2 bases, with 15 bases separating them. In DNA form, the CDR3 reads TGTGCCAGCAGCCAAGGCTCCCCTCGGGGCCCCTACGAGCAGTACTTC. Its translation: CASSQGSPRGPYEQYF.

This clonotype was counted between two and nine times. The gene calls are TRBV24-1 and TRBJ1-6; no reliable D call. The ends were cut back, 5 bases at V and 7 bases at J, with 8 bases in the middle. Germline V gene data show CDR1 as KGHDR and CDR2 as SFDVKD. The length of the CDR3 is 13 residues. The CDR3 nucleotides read TGTGCCACCAGTGGAGGGTTGAATTCACCCCTCCACTTT. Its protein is CATSGGLNSPLHF.

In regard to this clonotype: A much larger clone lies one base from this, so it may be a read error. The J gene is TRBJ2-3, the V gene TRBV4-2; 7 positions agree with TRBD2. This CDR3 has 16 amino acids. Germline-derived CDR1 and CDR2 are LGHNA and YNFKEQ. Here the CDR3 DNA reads TGTTCCAGCAGCCAAGATCCAGCGGGGATCACAGATACGCAGTATTTT. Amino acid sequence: CSSSQDPAGITDTQYF.

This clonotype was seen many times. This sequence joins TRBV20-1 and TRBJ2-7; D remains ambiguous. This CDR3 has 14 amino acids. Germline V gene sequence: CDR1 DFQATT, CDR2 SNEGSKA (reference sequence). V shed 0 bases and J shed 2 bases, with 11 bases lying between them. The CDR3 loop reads CSARELVFPYEQYF. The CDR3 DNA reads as TGCAGTGCTAGAGAATTGGTATTCCCCTACGAGCAGTACTTC.

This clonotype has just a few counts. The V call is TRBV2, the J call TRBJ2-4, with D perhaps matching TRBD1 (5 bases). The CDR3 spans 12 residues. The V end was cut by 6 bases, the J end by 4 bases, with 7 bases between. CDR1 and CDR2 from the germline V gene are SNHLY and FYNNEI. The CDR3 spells CASSREKNIQYF. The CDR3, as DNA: TGTGCCAGCAGCAGGGAAAAAAACATTCAGTACTTC.

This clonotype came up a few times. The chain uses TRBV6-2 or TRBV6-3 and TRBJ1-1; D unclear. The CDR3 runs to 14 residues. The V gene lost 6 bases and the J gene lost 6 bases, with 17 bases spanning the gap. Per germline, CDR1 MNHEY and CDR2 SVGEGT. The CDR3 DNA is TGTGCCAGCAGATTCCGGGCCAGCATCCCTGAAGCTTTCTTT. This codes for CASRFRASIPEAFF.

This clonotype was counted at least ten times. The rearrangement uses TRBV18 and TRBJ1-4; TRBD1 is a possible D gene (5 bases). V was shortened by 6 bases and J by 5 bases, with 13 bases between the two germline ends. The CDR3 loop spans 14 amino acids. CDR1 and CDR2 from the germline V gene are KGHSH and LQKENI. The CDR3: CASSTGTVNEKLFF. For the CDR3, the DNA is TGTGCCAGCTCCACCGGGACGGTGAATGAAAAACTGTTTTTT.